The entry below gives a single T cell receptor beta chain sequence along with its context. This CDR3 contains 14 residues. The germline gives CDR1 SGHAT, CDR2 FQNNGV. Following a re-call of the 5' RACE reads, TCRdb has one entry per CDR3 protein and lacks DNA. This sample contains 190,000 or so distinct CDR3 sequences. The data belong to a study of monozygotic twins with inflammatory bowel disease. This TCR was recovered from a human donor with ulcerative colitis or Crohn's disease, or a healthy co-twin of an affected twin (not recorded which). The gene calls are TRBV11-2 and TRBJ2-1; TCRdb designates TRBD1, a call that cannot be tested without DNA. The material sequenced was blood. This CDR3 reads CASHLLGSYSEQFF.